This entry concerns a single T cell receptor (beta chain). An end of the junction differs from the germline gene, which may be a read error. This sample was taken from a study of OX40 agonist ivuxolimab in advanced cancers. Germline V gives CDR1 MNHEY, CDR2 SMNVEV (reference sequence). The CDR3 has 12 residues. Autoimmune disease history or systemic immunosuppression excluded patients. The protocol was immunoSEQ multiplex PCR, while the TCRdb copy is restricted to in-frame clones and leaves out a portion. Seen here are about 27,000 clones, 70% to 85% observed once, and the top ten hold 29%. The sequence derives from an adult with an advanced solid tumor such as melanoma, head and neck, liver or kidney cancer. The chain is built from TRBV27 and TRBJ2-1, with 8 nucleotides matching TRBD2. The source was CD4+ or CD8+ T cells sorted from blood, collected in a trial of the OX40 agonist ivuxolimab. CDR3 bases: TGTGCCAGCAGTCCAAACAGCGGGAGAAGTATCTTC. Translated, it gives CASSPNSGRSIF.